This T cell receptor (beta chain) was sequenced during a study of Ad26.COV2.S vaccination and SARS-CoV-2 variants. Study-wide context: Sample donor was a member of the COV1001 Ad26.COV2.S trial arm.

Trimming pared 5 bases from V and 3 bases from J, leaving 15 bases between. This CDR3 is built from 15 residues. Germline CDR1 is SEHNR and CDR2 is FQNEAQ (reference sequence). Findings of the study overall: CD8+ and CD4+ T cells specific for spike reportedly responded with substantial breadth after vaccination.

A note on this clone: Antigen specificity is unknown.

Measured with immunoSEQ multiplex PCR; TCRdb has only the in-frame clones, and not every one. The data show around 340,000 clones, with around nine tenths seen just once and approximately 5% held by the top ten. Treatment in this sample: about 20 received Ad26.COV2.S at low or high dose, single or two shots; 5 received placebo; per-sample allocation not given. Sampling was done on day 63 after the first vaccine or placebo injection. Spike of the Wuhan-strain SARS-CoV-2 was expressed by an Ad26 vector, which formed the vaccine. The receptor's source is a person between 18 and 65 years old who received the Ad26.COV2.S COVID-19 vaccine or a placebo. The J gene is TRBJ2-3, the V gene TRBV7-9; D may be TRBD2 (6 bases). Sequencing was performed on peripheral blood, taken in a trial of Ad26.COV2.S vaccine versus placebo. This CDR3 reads CASSPGNGGTDTQYF. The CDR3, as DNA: TGTGCCAGCAGCCCAGGGAATGGGGGGACAGATACGCAGTATTTT.